These 21 T cell receptor beta chains came from one sample sequenced in a study of cytomegalovirus exposure and HLA in healthy donors. Amplification used 60 Vbeta primers and 13 Jbeta primers. Generated by immunoSEQ multiplex PCR, the TCRdb table keeps only in-frame clones and is missing some. The sample records some 170,000 clones, nearly 80% being singletons. The sequenced sample was PBMCs. These receptors all come from a female donor in good health and CMV-seronegative.

The chain links TRBV6-1 to TRBJ2-5; 7 positions agree with TRBD1. Per the germline V gene, CDR1 is MNHNS and CDR2 is SASEGT. The CDR3 extends over 15 amino acids. With V trimmed by 2 bases and J by 5 bases, 8 bases remained unmatched. CDR3 DNA: TGTGCCAGCAGTGAAAACAGGGGTGGTCGGGAGACCCAGTACTTC. Its translation: CASSENRGGRETQYF.

The chain joins TRBV6-1 to TRBJ2-7, with D uncertain. V shed 8 bases and J shed 3 bases, with 14 bases lying between them. Germline V gives CDR1 MNHNS, CDR2 SASEGT. CDR3 length: 13 amino acids. This CDR3 is CASVPGGSYEQYF. As DNA, the CDR3 is TGTGCCAGCGTCCCTGGTGGCAGCTACGAGCAGTACTTC.

A remark on this clone: Germline is not matched at one junction end, which may reflect a read error. J is TRBJ1-1 and V is TRBV7-9, with D unclear. Germline CDR1 is SEHNR and CDR2 is FQNEAQ (reference sequence). This CDR3 comprises 12 residues. The CDR3 bases are TGTGCCAGCAGCCTAGCCCTTCGGGAAGCTTTCTTT. This sequence encodes CASSLALREAFF.

This clone was detected only a few times. Different DNA sequences within this sample yield the same CDR3. The chain recombines TRBV15 with TRBJ2-7; D gene unclear. CDR3 length equals 13 residues. Trimming stripped 0 bases from V and 1 base from J, with 4 bases between. The V gene's germline CDR1 is LNHNV and CDR2 YYDKDF (reference sequence). CDR3 protein: CATSRDRSYEQYF. CDR3 DNA sequence: TGTGCCACCAGCAGAGACCGTTCCTACGAGCAGTACTTC.

The chain couples TRBV2 to TRBJ2-1; maybe TRBD1 (6 bases). V was cut by 4 bases and J by 9 bases, with 16 bases left in between. The CDR3 extends over 14 amino acids. CDR1 is SNHLY, CDR2 FYNNEI, per germline. In nucleotides, the CDR3 is TGTGCCAGCAGTGGAACCTACCGGGACACTGAGCAGTTCTTC. It translates to CASSGTYRDTEQFF.

The genes are TRBV30 and TRBJ2-5; the D gene is possibly TRBD2 (6 bases). The CDR3 spans 13 residues. Looked up from germline, CDR1 is GTSNPN and CDR2 is SVGIG (reference sequence). V was cut by 1 base and J by 11 bases, with 17 bases left in between. The CDR3 sequence: CAWSGIASGEQYF. The CDR3 coding sequence is TGTGCCTGGAGTGGGATAGCGTCGGGGGAGCAGTACTTC. Variable domain in full (rest from reference TRBV30 and TRBJ2-5): SQTIHQWPATLVQPVGSPLSLECTVEGTSNPNLYWYRQAAGRGLQLLFYSVGIGQISSEVPQNLSASRPQDRQFILSSKKLLLSDSGFYLCAWSGIASGEQYFGPGTRLLVL.

CDR3 sequence: CAIRTTGYEQYF. Here the CDR3 DNA reads TGTGCCATCAGAACAACAGGGTACGAGCAGTACTTC. The chain has TRBV10-3 and TRBJ2-7; the D gene is possibly TRBD1 (6 bases). The CDR3 is 12 amino acids. V lost 6 bases and J 4 bases, leaving 10 bases between the germline ends. Germline V gene lookup returns CDR1 ENHRY and CDR2 SYGVKD.

V is TRBV7-3 and J is TRBJ2-7; TRBD2 aligns across 7 bases. Germline CDR1 is SGHTA and CDR2 is FQGTGA. The J segment lost 0 bases and the V segment lost 2 bases, leaving 4 bases of the junction unmatched. The CDR3 is made up of 15 amino acids. In DNA, the CDR3 is TGTGCCAGCAGCTTAGGGCGGGGGAGCTCCTACGAGCAGTACTTC. It translates to CASSLGRGSSYEQYF.

As to this clone: A read error may account for a junction end that differs from germline. CDR3 protein: CSSSLAGMSQTQYF. In DNA, the CDR3 is TGTTCCAGCAGCTTGGCGGGAATGTCCCAGACCCAGTACTTC. The chain uses TRBV7-9 and TRBJ2-5; tentatively, D is TRBD2 (6 bases). Germline V gene sequence: CDR1 SEHNR, CDR2 FQNEAQ (reference sequence). This CDR3 region has 14 residues.

The chain is built from TRBV2 and TRBJ2-6; 11 positions agree with TRBD1. The length of the CDR3 is 18 residues. Trimming cost V 3 bases and J 2 bases; bases outside gene matches: 6. Germline loops: CDR1 SNHLY, CDR2 FYNNEI. CDR3 protein: CASSDGGQGAAGANVLTF. The CDR3 bases are TGTGCCAGCAGTGACGGAGGACAGGGGGCAGCTGGGGCCAACGTCCTGACTTTC. Supplemented by reference TRBV2 and TRBJ2-6, the full variable domain reads EPEVTQTPSHQVTQMGQEVILRCVPISNHLYFYWYRQILGQKVEFLVSFYNNEISEKSEIFDDQFSVERPDGSNFTLKIRSTKLEDSAMYFCASSDGGQGAAGANVLTFGAGSRLTVL.

The rearrangement links TRBV5-1 to TRBJ2-2, with TRBD2 matching 10 bases. With V trimmed by 0 bases and J by 5 bases, 7 bases remained unmatched. The germline gives CDR1 SGHRS, CDR2 YFSETQ. This CDR3 is 17 amino acids long. CDR3 DNA sequence: TGCGCCAGCAGCTTGGTTGGTTCACTAGCGGGGACCGGGGAGCTGTTTTTT. Its protein product is CASSLVGSLAGTGELFF.

This clone has only a few counts. V and J are TRBV19 and TRBJ2-2; D not certain. CDR3 size: 13 residues. Trimming shortened V by 6 bases and J by 8 bases, and 13 bases separated the two germline ends. Germline V lookup: CDR1 LNHDA, CDR2 SQIVND (reference sequence). CDR3 sequence: CASRISDQGELFF. CDR3 bases: TGTGCCAGTAGGATCAGCGATCAGGGGGAGCTGTTTTTT.

The chain uses TRBV27 and TRBJ1-3, with D tentatively TRBD1 (6 bases). The CDR3 length is 13 residues. V lost 8 bases to trimming and J lost 4 bases, with 12 bases between them. Germline V gene lookup returns CDR1 MNHEY and CDR2 SMNVEV (reference sequence). The CDR3 coding sequence is TGTGCCAGCTCACAGGGATCAGGAAACACCATATATTTT. Translating gives CASSQGSGNTIYF.

This clone was recorded a few times. The J gene is TRBJ1-3, the V gene TRBV18, with 7 nucleotides matching TRBD1. Germline CDR1 reads KGHSH; CDR2 reads LQKENI. V was clipped by 8 bases and J by 5 bases; unmatched bases: 3. The CDR3 sequence is 12 residues long. The CDR3 DNA sequence: TGTGCCAGCACGACAGGGAGAAACACCATATATTTT. Encoded protein: CASTTGRNTIYF.

The chain links TRBV7-2 to TRBJ2-1; 15 bases are a match to TRBD2. CDR3 length: 15 residues. In germline, CDR1 is SGHTA, CDR2 FQGNSA. V shed 5 bases and J 7 bases; nucleotides not matched to a gene: 3. The CDR3 DNA reads as TGTGCCAGCAGCCTGGGGACTAGCGGGAGGAATGAGCAGTTCTTC. Residues: CASSLGTSGRNEQFF.

This chain links TRBV7-2 with TRBJ1-5; 11 nucleotides match TRBD1. V trimming: 5 bases; J trimming: 3 bases; junction bases outside the gene matches: 6. The CDR3 totals 16 residues. Germline assignment: CDR1 SGHTA and CDR2 FQGNSA. CDR3 sequence: CASSERTGGYNQPQHF. CDR3 nucleotide sequence: TGTGCCAGCAGCGAGAGGACAGGGGGCTACAATCAGCCCCAGCATTTT.

The rearrangement uses TRBV5-1 and TRBJ1-1, with TRBD1 matching over 9 bases. Germline V gives CDR1 SGHRS, CDR2 YFSETQ. With V trimmed by 2 bases and J by 1 base, 3 bases remained unmatched. The CDR3 totals 15 residues. Here the CDR3 reads CASSLQGAPNTEAFF. In DNA form, the CDR3 reads TGCGCCAGCAGCTTACAGGGGGCGCCGAACACTGAAGCTTTCTTT.

This sequence joins TRBV5-6 and TRBJ1-3, with TRBD1 matching 9 bases. J lost 4 bases, V lost 4 bases, and 12 bases had no gene match. Germline V gene data show CDR1 as SGHDT and CDR2 as YYEEEE. The CDR3 extends over 17 amino acids. CDR3 in amino acids: CASSTPRQGGSGNTIYF. The CDR3, as DNA: TGTGCCAGCAGCACACCCAGACAGGGGGGCTCAGGAAACACCATATATTTT.

In its sample, this clone was seen a few times. The chain joins TRBV9 to TRBJ2-1, with 14 bases fitting TRBD2. Trimming at V came to 3 bases and at J to 3 bases, leaving 2 bases not matched to a gene. The germline CDR1 and CDR2 sequences are SGDLS and YYNGEE. The CDR3 has 16 amino acids. The CDR3 loop is CASSAGLAGGYNEQFF. The CDR3, as DNA: TGTGCCAGCAGCGCAGGACTAGCGGGGGGCTACAATGAGCAGTTCTTC.

The chain joins TRBV11-3 to TRBJ1-1; the match to TRBD1 covers 7 bases. Germline V lookup: CDR1 SGHNT, CDR2 YENEEA. Trimming at V came to 0 bases and at J to 5 bases, leaving 3 bases not matched to a gene. This CDR3 is built from 14 residues. The CDR3 region is CASSLEAGGTEAFF. The DNA for the CDR3 is TGTGCCAGCAGCTTAGAGGCAGGGGGAACTGAAGCTTTCTTT.

This clone was counted a single time. This chain joins TRBV5-4 and TRBJ2-5, with 15 bases fitting TRBD2. The germline V gene has CDR1 SGHNT and CDR2 YYREEE (reference sequence). The CDR3 has 16 residues. The V and J ends lost 5 bases and 5 bases, in that order; junction bases with no gene match: 7. CDR3 in amino acids: CASRVPGTSGRETQYF. CDR3 DNA: TGTGCCAGCAGAGTACCCGGGACTAGCGGGAGGGAGACCCAGTACTTC.